A selection of T cell receptor beta chains follows, all from one sample in a study of response to subunit inactivated influenza vaccine. TCRdb ran MiXCR on the RT-PCR reads and lists one entry per CDR3 protein. Here the sample spans approximately 520,000 distinct CDR3 sequences, approximately 17% being singletons. Sequenced here: CD4+ T cells sorted from PBMCs, sampled roughly 24 months after vaccination. All receptors derive from a man between 50 and 69 years old who received an inactivated influenza vaccine. Each CDR3 is given with its conserved first and last residue. Each record gives: D gene, V gene, clone size, J gene, CDR3 protein, CDR3 DNA. A D gene is named only where the DNA matches it firmly. Part of the rows lack a size; the others show once, few, many or a class for expanded clones.

D gene: -; V gene: TRBV7-2; clone size: -; J gene: TRBJ2-5; CDR3 protein: CASSLARRSTETQYF; CDR3 DNA: TGTGCCAGCAGCTTAGCTAGGCGGAGCACGGAGACCCAGTACTTC
D gene: TRBD1; V gene: TRBV29-1; clone size: -; J gene: TRBJ1-2; CDR3 protein: CSVDRGRSNYGYTF; CDR3 DNA: TGCAGCGTTGACAGGGGGAGATCTAACTATGGCTACACCTTC
D gene: TRBD2; V gene: TRBV5-1; clone size: -; J gene: TRBJ2-3; CDR3 protein: CASRHRLAGNTDTQYF; CDR3 DNA: TGCGCCAGCAGACATAGACTAGCGGGGAACACAGATACGCAGTATTTT
D gene: -; V gene: TRBV24-1; clone size: few; J gene: TRBJ1-5; CDR3 protein: CATSDRLDQPQHF; CDR3 DNA: TGTGCCACCAGCGATAGATTGGATCAGCCCCAGCATTTT
D gene: -; V gene: TRBV24-1; clone size: -; J gene: TRBJ2-3; CDR3 protein: CATSDFPQEAQYF; CDR3 DNA: TGTGCCACCAGTGATTTCCCGCAGGAGGCGCAGTATTTT
D gene: -; V gene: TRBV11-3; clone size: few; J gene: TRBJ1-1; CDR3 protein: CASSLPGPPMNTEAFF; CDR3 DNA: TGTGCCAGCAGCTTGCCGGGACCACCTATGAACACTGAAGCTTTCTTT
D gene: -; V gene: TRBV4-2; clone size: -; J gene: TRBJ2-1; CDR3 protein: CASSQVIVRRGSYNEQFF; CDR3 DNA: TGTGCCAGCAGCCAAGTAATCGTAAGGCGCGGCTCCTACAATGAGCAGTTCTTC
D gene: TRBD1; V gene: TRBV20-1; clone size: -; J gene: TRBJ1-1; CDR3 protein: CSACGGQGLPTEAFF; CDR3 DNA: TGCAGTGCTTGTGGGGGACAGGGGTTGCCCACTGAAGCTTTCTTT
D gene: TRBD2; V gene: TRBV12-3/TRBV12-4; clone size: -; J gene: TRBJ2-1; CDR3 protein: CASTPWGGRGNEQFF; CDR3 DNA: TGTGCCAGCACCCCCTGGGGCGGGAGGGGCAATGAGCAGTTCTTC
D gene: TRBD1; V gene: TRBV29-1; clone size: -; J gene: TRBJ2-7; CDR3 protein: CSAGTAYEQYF; CDR3 DNA: TGCAGCGCCGGGACAGCGTACGAGCAGTACTTC
D gene: TRBD2; V gene: TRBV6-1; clone size: -; J gene: TRBJ2-3; CDR3 protein: CASSPERGLSTDTQYF; CDR3 DNA: TGTGCCAGCAGTCCCGAGCGGGGGCTAAGCACAGATACGCAGTATTTT
D gene: -; V gene: TRBV15; clone size: few; J gene: TRBJ2-3; CDR3 protein: CATSRHSSDTQYF; CDR3 DNA: TGTGCCACCAGCAGACATAGCTCAGATACGCAGTATTTT
D gene: -; V gene: TRBV6-2/TRBV6-3; clone size: -; J gene: TRBJ2-1; CDR3 protein: CASSGGQSVNSYNEQFF; CDR3 DNA: TGTGCCAGCAGTGGAGGTCAGTCGGTAAACTCCTACAATGAGCAGTTCTTC
D gene: TRBD2; V gene: TRBV20-1; clone size: -; J gene: TRBJ2-3; CDR3 protein: CSATGTSGDTDTQYF; CDR3 DNA: TGCAGTGCTACCGGGACTAGCGGGGACACAGATACGCAGTATTTT
D gene: -; V gene: TRBV4-1; clone size: -; J gene: TRBJ2-4; CDR3 protein: CASSQVGIGNIQYF; CDR3 DNA: TGCGCCAGCAGCCAAGTGGGTATCGGGAACATTCAGTACTTC